What follows is one T cell receptor (beta chain) and its context. These data come from a study of T cells in localized non-small cell lung cancer. V lost 0 bases, J lost 6 bases, and 5 bases lay in between. Germline assignment: CDR1 SGHAT and CDR2 FQNNGV. This CDR3 comprises 13 residues. Here immunoSEQ multiplex PCR was the method, and the copy in TCRdb shows in-frame clones only, minus some. The table lists about 30,000 clones, about 89% of them singletons. Sequences were derived from peripheral blood, sampled before any cancer treatment. This sequence joins TRBV11-2 and TRBJ2-2; D gene uncertain. The source is a female donor of 60 years or more with stage I lung adenocarcinoma. CDR3 bases: TGTGCCAGCAGCTTAGATGGAGCCGGGGAGCTGTTTTTT. It is translated as CASSLDGAGELFF.